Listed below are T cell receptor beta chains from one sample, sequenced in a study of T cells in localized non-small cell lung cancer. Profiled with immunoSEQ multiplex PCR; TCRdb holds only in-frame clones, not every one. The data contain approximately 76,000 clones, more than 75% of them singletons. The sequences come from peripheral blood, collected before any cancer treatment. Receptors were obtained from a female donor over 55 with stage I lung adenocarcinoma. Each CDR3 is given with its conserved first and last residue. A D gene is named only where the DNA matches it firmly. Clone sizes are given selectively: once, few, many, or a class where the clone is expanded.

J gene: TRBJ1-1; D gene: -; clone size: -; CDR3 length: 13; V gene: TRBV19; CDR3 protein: CASSISMNTEAFF; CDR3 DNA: TGTGCCAGTAGTATAAGCATGAACACTGAAGCTTTCTTT
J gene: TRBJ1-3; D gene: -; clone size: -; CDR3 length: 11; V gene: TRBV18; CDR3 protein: CASSSLDTIYF; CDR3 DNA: TGTGCCAGCTCATCACTTGACACCATATATTTT
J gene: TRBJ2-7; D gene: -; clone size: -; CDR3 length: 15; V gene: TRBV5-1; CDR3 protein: CASSLAGIPSYEQYF; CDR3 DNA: TGCGCCAGCAGCTTGGCGGGGATTCCTTCCTACGAGCAGTACTTC
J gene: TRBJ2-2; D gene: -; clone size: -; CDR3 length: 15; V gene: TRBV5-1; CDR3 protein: CASSLGRANTGELFF; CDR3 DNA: TGCGCCAGCAGCTTAGGCAGAGCGAACACCGGGGAGCTGTTTTTT
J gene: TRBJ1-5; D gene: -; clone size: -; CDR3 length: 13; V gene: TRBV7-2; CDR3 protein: CASSFSRDQPQHF; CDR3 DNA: TGTGCCAGCAGCTTCTCACGGGATCAGCCCCAGCATTTT
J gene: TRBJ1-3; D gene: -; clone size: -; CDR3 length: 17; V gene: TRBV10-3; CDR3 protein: CAISDVRQPNSGNTIYF; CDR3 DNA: TGTGCCATCAGTGACGTTCGACAGCCTAACTCTGGAAACACCATATATTTT
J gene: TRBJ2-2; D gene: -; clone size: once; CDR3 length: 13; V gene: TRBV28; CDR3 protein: CASSPWNTGELFF; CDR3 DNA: TGTGCCAGCAGCCCTTGGAACACCGGGGAGCTGTTTTTT
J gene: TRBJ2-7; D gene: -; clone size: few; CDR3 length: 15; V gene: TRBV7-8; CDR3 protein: CASSADRSPSNEQYF; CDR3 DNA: TGTGCCAGCAGCGCCGACAGGAGCCCTTCTAACGAGCAGTACTTC
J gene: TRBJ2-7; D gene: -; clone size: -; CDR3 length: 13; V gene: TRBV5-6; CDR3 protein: CASSPPNRDEQYF; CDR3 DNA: TGTGCCAGCAGCCCCCCGAACAGGGACGAGCAGTACTTC
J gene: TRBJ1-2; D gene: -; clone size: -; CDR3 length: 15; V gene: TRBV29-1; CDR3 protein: CSVETPMGPARGYTF; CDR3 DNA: TGCAGCGTTGAAACCCCGATGGGCCCGGCGAGAGGCTACACCTTC
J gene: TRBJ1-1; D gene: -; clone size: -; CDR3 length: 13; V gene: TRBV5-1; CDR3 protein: CASKTGDLPEAFF; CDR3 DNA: TGCGCCAGCAAGACAGGCGACCTCCCTGAAGCTTTCTTT
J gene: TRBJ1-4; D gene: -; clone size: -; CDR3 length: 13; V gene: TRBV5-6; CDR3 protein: CASRSRGNEKLFF; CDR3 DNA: TGTGCCAGCAGAAGCCGCGGTAATGAAAAACTGTTTTTT
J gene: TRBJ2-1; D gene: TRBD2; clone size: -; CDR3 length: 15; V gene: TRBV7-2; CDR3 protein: CASSYTSGSYNEQFF; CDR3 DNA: TGTGCCAGCAGCTATACTAGCGGCAGCTACAATGAGCAGTTCTTC
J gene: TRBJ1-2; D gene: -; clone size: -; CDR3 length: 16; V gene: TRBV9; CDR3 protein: CASSPIGWGTNYGYTF; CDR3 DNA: TGTGCCAGCAGCCCGATTGGCTGGGGAACTAACTATGGCTACACCTTC
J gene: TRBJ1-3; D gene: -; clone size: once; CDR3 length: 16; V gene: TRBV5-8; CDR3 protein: CASSLTGRNSGNTIYF; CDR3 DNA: TGTGCCAGCAGCTTGACAGGGAGGAACTCTGGAAACACCATATATTTT
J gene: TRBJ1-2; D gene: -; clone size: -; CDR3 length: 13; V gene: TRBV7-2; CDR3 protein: CASSRDDSYGYTF; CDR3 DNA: TGTGCCAGCAGCCGAGACGACAGCTATGGCTACACCTTC
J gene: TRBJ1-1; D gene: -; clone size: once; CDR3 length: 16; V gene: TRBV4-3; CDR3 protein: CASSQGRGGRNTEAFF; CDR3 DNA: TGCGCCAGCAGCCAAGGTCGGGGGGGGCGAAACACTGAAGCTTTCTTT
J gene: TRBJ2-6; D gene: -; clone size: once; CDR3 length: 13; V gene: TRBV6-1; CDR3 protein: CASRASGANVLTF; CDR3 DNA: TGTGCCAGCAGAGCCTCTGGGGCCAACGTCCTGACTTTC
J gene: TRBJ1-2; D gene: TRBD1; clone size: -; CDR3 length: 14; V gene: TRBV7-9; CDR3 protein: CASSFSVMGQGSSF; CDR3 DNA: TGTGCCAGCAGCTTCTCTGTGATGGGACAGGGATCAAGCTTC
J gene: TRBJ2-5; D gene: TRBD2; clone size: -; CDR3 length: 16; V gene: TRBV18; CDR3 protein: CASSPTWTSGGETQYF; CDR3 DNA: TGTGCCAGCTCACCAACCTGGACTAGCGGGGGGGAGACCCAGTACTTC
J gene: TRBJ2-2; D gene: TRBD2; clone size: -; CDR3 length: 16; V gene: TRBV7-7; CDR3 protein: CASSVSGRAGGGELFF; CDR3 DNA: TGTGCTAGCAGCGTGAGCGGGAGGGCCGGAGGCGGGGAGCTGTTTTTT
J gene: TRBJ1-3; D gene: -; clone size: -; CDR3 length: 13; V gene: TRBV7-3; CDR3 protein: CASSLGGGNTIYF; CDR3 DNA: TGTGCCAGCAGCTTGGGGGGAGGAAACACCATATATTTT
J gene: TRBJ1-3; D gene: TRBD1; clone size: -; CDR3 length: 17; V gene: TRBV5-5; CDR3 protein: CASSPLSGTGVGNTIYF; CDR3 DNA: TGTGCCAGCAGCCCGCTATCCGGGACAGGGGTTGGAAACACCATATATTTT
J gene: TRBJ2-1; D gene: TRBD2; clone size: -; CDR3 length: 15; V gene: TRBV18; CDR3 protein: CASSPQAGGGNEQFF; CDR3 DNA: TGTGCCAGCTCACCCCAAGCGGGAGGGGGGAATGAGCAGTTCTTC
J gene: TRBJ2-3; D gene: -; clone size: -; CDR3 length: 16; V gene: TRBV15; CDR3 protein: CATRAPIPPGTDTQYF; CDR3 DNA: TGTGCCACCAGAGCCCCGATCCCTCCAGGCACAGATACGCAGTATTTT
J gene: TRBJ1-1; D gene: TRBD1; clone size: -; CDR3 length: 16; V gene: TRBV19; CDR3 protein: CASRNEGARANTEAFF; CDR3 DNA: TGTGCCAGTAGGAATGAGGGGGCGAGGGCGAACACTGAAGCTTTCTTT
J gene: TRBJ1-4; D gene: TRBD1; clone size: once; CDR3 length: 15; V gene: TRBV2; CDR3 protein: CASSSGQGAGEKLFF; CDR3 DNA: TGTGCCAGCAGTTCGGGACAGGGGGCAGGAGAAAAACTGTTTTTT
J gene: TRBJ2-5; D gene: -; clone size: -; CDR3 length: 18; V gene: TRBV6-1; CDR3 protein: CASSEISRVGGLQETQYF; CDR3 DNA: TGTGCCAGCAGTGAAATAAGTAGGGTCGGAGGGCTTCAAGAGACCCAGTACTTC
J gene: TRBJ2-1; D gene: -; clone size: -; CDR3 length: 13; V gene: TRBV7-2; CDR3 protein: CASSLVGSGEQFF; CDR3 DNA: TGTGCCAGCAGCTTAGTTGGGTCGGGTGAGCAGTTCTTC
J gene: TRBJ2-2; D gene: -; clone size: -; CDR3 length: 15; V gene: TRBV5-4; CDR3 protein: CASSLDSANTGELFF; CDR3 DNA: TGTGCCAGCAGCTTGGATAGCGCGAACACCGGGGAGCTGTTTTTT
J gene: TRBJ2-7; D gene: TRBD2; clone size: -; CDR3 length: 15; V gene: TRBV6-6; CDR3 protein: CASRYKRGGPYEQYF; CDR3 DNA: TGTGCCAGCAGATACAAGCGGGGGGGCCCCTACGAGCAGTACTTC
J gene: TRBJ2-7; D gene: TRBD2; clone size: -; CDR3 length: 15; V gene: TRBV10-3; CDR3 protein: CASSYGEGETYEQYF; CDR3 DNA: TGTGCCAGCAGTTACGGGGAGGGAGAGACCTACGAGCAGTACTTC
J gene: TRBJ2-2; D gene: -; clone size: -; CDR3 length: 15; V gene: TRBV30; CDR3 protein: CAWRTTGANTGELFF; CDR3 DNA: TGTGCCTGGAGGACCACCGGAGCGAACACCGGGGAGCTGTTTTTT
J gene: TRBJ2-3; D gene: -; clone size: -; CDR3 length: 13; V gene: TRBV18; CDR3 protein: CASSPPSTDTQYF; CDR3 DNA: TGTGCCAGCTCACCACCCAGCACAGATACGCAGTATTTT
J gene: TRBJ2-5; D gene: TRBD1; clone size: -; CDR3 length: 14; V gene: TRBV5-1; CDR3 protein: CASSPTGGPETQYF; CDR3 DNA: TGCGCCAGCAGCCCTACAGGGGGCCCAGAGACCCAGTACTTC
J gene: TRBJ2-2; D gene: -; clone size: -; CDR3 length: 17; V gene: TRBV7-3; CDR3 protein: CASSLIGSTSNTGELFF; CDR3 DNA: TGTGCCAGCAGCTTAATAGGTTCCACGTCGAACACCGGGGAGCTGTTTTTT
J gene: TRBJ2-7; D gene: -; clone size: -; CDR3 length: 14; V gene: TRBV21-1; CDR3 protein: CASSKGGGGGEQYF; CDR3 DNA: TGTGCCAGCAGCAAAGGTGGGGGAGGAGGAGAGCAGTACTTC
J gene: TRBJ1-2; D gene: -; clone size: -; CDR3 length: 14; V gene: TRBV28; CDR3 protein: CASTGGVFNYGYTF; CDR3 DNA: TGTGCCAGCACCGGGGGGGTTTTTAACTATGGCTACACCTTC
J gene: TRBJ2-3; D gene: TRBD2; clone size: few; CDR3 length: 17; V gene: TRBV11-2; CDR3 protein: CASSRRASGGNTDTQYF; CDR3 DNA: TGTGCCAGCAGCCGTCGCGCCAGCGGGGGGAACACAGATACGCAGTATTTT
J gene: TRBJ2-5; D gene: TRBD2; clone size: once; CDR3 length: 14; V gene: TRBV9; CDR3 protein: CASSPQAGKETQYF; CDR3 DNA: TGTGCCAGCAGCCCCCAAGCGGGGAAAGAGACCCAGTACTTC
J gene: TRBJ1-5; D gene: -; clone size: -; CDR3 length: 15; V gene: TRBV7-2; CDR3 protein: CASSLGRHSNQPQHF; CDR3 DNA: TGTGCCAGCAGCTTAGGACGGCATAGCAATCAGCCCCAGCATTTT
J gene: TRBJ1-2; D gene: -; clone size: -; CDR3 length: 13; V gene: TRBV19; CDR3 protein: CASSIRGDYGYTF; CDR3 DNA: TGTGCCAGTAGTATAAGGGGTGACTATGGCTACACCTTC
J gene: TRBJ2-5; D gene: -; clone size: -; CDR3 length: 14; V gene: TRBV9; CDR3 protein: CASSVGGMAETQYF; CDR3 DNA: TGTGCCAGCAGCGTAGGAGGGATGGCAGAGACCCAGTACTTC
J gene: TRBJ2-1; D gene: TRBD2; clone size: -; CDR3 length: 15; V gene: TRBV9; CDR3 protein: CASSPGRGRHNEQFF; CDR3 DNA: TGTGCCAGCAGCCCCGGGAGGGGGAGACACAATGAGCAGTTCTTC